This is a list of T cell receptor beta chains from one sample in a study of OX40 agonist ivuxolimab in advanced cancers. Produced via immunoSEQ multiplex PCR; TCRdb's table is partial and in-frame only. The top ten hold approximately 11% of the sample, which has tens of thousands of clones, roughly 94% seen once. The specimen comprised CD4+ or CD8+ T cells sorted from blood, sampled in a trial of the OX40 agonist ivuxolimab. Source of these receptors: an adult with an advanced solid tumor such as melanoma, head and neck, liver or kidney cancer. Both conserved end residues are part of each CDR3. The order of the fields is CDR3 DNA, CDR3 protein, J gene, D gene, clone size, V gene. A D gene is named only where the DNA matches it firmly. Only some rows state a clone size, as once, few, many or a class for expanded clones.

CDR3nt: TGTGCCAGCAGCCAAGGGTCCTACGAGCAGTACTTC; CDR3aa: CASSQGSYEQYF; j_gene: TRBJ2-7; d_gene: .; abundance: .; v_gene: TRBV6-5
CDR3nt: TGTGCCAGCAGCTCGTACCCACTAGCGGGAGAGTACGAGCAGTACTTC; CDR3aa: CASSSYPLAGEYEQYF; j_gene: TRBJ2-7; d_gene: TRBD2; abundance: .; v_gene: TRBV7-8
CDR3nt: TGTGCCAGCAGTCTCGGCTCAGGTGGCTACACCTTC; CDR3aa: CASSLGSGGYTF; j_gene: TRBJ1-2; d_gene: .; abundance: .; v_gene: TRBV5-6
CDR3nt: TGTGCCAGCAGCGGGACAGGGTCGGAAGGTGAAAAACTGTTTTTT; CDR3aa: CASSGTGSEGEKLFF; j_gene: TRBJ1-4; d_gene: TRBD1; abundance: once; v_gene: TRBV9
CDR3nt: TGCAGCGTTGTCAAACCGGGACAGGACTCCCCGACGGGTGAAAAACTGTTTTTT; CDR3aa: CSVVKPGQDSPTGEKLFF; j_gene: TRBJ1-4; d_gene: TRBD1; abundance: .; v_gene: TRBV29-1
CDR3nt: TGTGCCAGCAGCCGGTGGGCAGAGACCCAGTACTTC; CDR3aa: CASSRWAETQYF; j_gene: TRBJ2-5; d_gene: .; abundance: .; v_gene: TRBV7-2
CDR3nt: TGTGCCAGCAGTCTACTAGCGGGAGGGAATGAGCAGTTCTTC; CDR3aa: CASSLLAGGNEQFF; j_gene: TRBJ2-1; d_gene: TRBD2; abundance: .; v_gene: TRBV28
CDR3nt: TGTGCCAGTAGTATTGGAACCTACAATGAGCAGTTCTTC; CDR3aa: CASSIGTYNEQFF; j_gene: TRBJ2-1; d_gene: .; abundance: .; v_gene: TRBV19
CDR3nt: TGTGCCAGCAGCGTAGGACAGCCCTACGAGCAGTACTTC; CDR3aa: CASSVGQPYEQYF; j_gene: TRBJ2-7; d_gene: .; abundance: .; v_gene: TRBV9
CDR3nt: TGTGCCAGCAGTTTCGGACTAGCGGGAGGTGGCGAGCAGTACTTC; CDR3aa: CASSFGLAGGGEQYF; j_gene: TRBJ2-7; d_gene: TRBD2; abundance: .; v_gene: TRBV13